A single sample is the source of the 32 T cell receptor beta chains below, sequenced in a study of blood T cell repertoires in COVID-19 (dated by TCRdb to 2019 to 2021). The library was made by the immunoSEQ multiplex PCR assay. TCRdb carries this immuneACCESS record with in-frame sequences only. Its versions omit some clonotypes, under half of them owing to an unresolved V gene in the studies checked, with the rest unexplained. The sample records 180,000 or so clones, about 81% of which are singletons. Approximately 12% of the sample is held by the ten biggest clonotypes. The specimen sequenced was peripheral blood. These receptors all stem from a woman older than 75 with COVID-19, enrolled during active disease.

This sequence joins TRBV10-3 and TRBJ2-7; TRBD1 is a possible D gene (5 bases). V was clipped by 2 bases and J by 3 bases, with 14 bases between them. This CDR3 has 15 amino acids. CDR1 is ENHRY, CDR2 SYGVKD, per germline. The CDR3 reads CAISEKRGWDYEQYF. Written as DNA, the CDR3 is TGTGCCATCAGTGAGAAAAGGGGATGGGACTACGAGCAGTACTTC.

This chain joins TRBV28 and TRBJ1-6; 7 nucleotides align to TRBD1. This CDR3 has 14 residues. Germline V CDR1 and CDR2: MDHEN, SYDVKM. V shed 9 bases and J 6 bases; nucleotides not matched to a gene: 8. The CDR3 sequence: CARTIDRVNSPLHF. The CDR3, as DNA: TGTGCCAGAACCATCGACAGGGTTAATTCACCCCTCCACTTT.

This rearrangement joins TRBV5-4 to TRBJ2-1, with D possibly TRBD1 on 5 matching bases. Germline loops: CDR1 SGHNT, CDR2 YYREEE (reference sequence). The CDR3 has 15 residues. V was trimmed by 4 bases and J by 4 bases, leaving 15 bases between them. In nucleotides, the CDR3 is TGTGCCAGCAGCGGTAAAGGGGCCCTATACAATGAGCAGTTCTTC. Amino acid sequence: CASSGKGALYNEQFF.

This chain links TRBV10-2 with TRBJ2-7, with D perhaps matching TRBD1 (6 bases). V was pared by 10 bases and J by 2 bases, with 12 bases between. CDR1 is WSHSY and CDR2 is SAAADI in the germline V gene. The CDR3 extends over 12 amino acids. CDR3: CATRGQPYEQYF. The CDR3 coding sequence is TGCGCCACGAGAGGACAGCCCTACGAGCAGTACTTC.

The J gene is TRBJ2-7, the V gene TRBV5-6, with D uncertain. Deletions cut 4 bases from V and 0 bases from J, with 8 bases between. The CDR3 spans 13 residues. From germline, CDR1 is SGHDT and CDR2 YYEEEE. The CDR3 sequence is CASSISGSYEQYF. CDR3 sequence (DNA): TGTGCCAGCAGCATCTCGGGCTCCTACGAGCAGTACTTC.

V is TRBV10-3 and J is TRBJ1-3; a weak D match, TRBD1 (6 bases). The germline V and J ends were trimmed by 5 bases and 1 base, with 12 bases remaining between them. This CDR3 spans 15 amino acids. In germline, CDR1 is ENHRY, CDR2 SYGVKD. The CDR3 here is CAISYREGSGNTIYF. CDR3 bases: TGTGCCATCAGTTACAGGGAAGGGTCTGGAAACACCATATATTTT.

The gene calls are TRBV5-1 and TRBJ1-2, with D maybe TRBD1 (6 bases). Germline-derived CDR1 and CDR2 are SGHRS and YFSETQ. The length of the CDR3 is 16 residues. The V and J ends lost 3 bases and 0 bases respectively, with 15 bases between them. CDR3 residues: CASSSPRGNANYGYTF. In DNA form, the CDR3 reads TGCGCCAGCAGCTCACCTAGGGGGAATGCTAACTATGGCTACACCTTC.

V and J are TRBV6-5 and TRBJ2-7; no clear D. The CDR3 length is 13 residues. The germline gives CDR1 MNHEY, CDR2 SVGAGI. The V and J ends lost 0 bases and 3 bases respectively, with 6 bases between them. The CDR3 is CASSYSQFYEQYF. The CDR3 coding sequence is TGTGCCAGCAGTTACTCCCAGTTCTACGAGCAGTACTTC.

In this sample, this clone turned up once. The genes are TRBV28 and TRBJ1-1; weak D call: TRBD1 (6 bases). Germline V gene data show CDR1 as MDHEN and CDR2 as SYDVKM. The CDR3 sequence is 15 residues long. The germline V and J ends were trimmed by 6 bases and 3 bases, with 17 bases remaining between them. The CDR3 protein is CASSLPSGGHTEAFF. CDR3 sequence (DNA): TGTGCCAGCAGCCTTCCTTCGGGGGGGCACACTGAAGCTTTCTTT.

CDR3 residues: CATSDGDRSNYGYTF. CDR3 nucleotide sequence: TGTGCCACCAGTGATGGGGACAGAAGTAACTATGGCTACACCTTC. The rearrangement joins TRBV24-1 to TRBJ1-2; 7 bases line up with TRBD1. The CDR3 is made up of 15 amino acids. Per the germline V gene, CDR1 is KGHDR and CDR2 is SFDVKD. J lost 1 base, V lost 3 bases, and 4 bases had no gene match.

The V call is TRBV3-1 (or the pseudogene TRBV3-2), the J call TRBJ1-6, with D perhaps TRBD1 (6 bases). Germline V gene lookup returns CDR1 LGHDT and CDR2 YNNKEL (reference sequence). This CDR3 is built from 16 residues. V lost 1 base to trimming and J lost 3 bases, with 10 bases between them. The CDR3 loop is CASSQGIGGYNSPLHF. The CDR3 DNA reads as TGTGCCAGCAGCCAAGGGATAGGGGGCTATAATTCACCCCTCCACTTT.

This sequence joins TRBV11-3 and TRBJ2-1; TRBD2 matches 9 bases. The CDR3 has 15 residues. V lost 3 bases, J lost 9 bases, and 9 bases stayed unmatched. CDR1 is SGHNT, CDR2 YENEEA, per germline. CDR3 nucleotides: TGTGCCAGCAGCTTTGAGCGGGGGGCAAGAGGTGAGCAGTTCTTC. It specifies CASSFERGARGEQFF.

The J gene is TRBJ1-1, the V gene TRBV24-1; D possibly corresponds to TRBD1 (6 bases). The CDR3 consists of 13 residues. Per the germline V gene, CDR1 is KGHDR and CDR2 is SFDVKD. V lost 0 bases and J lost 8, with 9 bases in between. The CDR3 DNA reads TGTGCCACCAGTGATTTGGGGGGCAGGGAAGCTTTCTTT. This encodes CATSDLGGREAFF.

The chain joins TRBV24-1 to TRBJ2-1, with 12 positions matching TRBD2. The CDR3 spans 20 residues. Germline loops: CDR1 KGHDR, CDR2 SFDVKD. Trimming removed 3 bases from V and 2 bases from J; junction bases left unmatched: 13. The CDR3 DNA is TGTGCCACCAGTGATCTAGGAGGACCGACTAGCGGGGGACCCTACAATGAGCAGTTCTTC. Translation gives CATSDLGGPTSGGPYNEQFF.

The CDR3 reads CATSAIGGWTEAFF. Here the CDR3 DNA reads TGTGCCACCAGCGCCATCGGGGGGTGGACTGAAGCTTTCTTT. The V and J genes are TRBV15 and TRBJ1-1, with D possibly TRBD1 on 5 matching bases. The V and J ends lost 5 bases and 5 bases respectively, with 15 bases between them. This CDR3 comprises 14 residues. In germline, CDR1 is LNHNV, CDR2 YYDKDF (reference sequence).

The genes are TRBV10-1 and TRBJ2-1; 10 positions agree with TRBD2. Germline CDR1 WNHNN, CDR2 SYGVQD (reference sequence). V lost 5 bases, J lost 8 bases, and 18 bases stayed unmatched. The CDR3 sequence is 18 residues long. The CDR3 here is CASSLRQRLAGRWDEQFF. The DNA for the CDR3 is TGCGCCAGCAGTCTCCGCCAAAGACTAGCGGGCAGGTGGGATGAGCAGTTCTTC.

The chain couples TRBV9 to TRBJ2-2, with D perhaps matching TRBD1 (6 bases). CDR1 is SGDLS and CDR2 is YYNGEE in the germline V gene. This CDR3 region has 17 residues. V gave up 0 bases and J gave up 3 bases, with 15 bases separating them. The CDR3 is CASSVALDRIDTGELFF. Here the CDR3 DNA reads TGTGCCAGCAGCGTAGCTCTGGACAGAATTGACACCGGGGAGCTGTTTTTT.

The CDR3 reads CASSLQPSGGYTF. The CDR3 coding sequence is TGTGCCAGCAGCCTCCAGCCTAGCGGTGGCTACACCTTC. The V gene is TRBV5-4, the J gene TRBJ1-2, with unresolved D. Germline CDR1 and CDR2: SGHNT and YYREEE (reference sequence). Trimming removed 4 bases from V and 7 bases from J, with 14 bases in between. The CDR3 spans 13 residues. Filled out from reference TRBV5-4 and TRBJ1-2, the complete variable domain reads ETGVTQSPTHLIKTRGQQVTLRCSSQSGHNTVSWYQQALGQGPQFIFQYYREEENGRGNFPPRFSGLQFPNYSSELNVNALELDDSALYLCASSLQPSGGYTFGSGTRLTVV.

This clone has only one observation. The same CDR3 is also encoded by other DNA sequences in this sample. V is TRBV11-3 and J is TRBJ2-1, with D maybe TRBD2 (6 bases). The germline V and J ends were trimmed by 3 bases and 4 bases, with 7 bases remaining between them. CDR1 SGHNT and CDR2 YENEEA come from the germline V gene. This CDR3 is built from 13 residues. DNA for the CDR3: TGTGCCAGCAGCTTGGGGGGATACAATGAGCAGTTCTTC. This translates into CASSLGGYNEQFF.

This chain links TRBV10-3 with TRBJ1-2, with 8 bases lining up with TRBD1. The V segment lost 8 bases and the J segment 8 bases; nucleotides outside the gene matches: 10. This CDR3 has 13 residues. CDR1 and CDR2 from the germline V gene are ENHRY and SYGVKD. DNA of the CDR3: TGTGCCATCTGGACAGGGACACTCCGGGGCTACACCTTC. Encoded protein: CAIWTGTLRGYTF.

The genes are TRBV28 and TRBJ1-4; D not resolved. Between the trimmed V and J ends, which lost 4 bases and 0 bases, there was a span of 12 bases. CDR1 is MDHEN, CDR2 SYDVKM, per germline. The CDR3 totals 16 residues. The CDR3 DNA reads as TGTGCCAGCAGTTCCCGCTTGAGTCCAACTAATGAAAAACTGTTTTTT. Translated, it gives CASSSRLSPTNEKLFF.

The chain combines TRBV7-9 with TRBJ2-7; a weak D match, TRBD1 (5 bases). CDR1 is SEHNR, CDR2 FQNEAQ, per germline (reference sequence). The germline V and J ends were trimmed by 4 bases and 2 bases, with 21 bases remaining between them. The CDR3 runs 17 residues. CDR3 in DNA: TGTGCCAGCAGCTCCACAGGAGAGCTGGGTGATCCCTACGAGCAGTACTTC. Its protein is CASSSTGELGDPYEQYF.

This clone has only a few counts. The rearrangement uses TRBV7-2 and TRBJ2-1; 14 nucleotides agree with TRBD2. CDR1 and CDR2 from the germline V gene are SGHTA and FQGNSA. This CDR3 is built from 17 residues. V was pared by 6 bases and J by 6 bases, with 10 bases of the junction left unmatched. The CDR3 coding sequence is TGTGCCAGCAGTAGGACTAGCGGGGGGACACACCTCAATGAGCAGTTCTTC. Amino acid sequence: CASSRTSGGTHLNEQFF.

This CDR3 is CATRLAGQNNEQFF. The CDR3 DNA is TGTGCCACACGACTAGCGGGCCAAAACAATGAGCAGTTCTTC. The chain is built from TRBV6-5 and TRBJ2-1; 10 bases are shared with TRBD2. The V gene end was trimmed by 10 bases and the J gene end by 5 bases; junction bases not matched to a gene: 8. The germline CDR1 and CDR2 sequences are MNHEY and SVGAGI. The CDR3 contains 14 residues.

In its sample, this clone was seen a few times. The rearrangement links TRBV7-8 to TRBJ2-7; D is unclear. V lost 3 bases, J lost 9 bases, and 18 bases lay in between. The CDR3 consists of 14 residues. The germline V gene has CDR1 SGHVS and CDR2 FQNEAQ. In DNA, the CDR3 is TGTGCCAGCAGCTTTGGCGACTCTCGTTGGGTGCAGTACTTC. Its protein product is CASSFGDSRWVQYF.

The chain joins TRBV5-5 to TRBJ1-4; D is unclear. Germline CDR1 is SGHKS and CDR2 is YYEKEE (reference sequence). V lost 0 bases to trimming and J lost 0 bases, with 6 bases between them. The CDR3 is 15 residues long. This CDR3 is CASSLAVATNEKLFF. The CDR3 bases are TGTGCCAGCAGCTTGGCCGTAGCAACTAATGAAAAACTGTTTTTT.

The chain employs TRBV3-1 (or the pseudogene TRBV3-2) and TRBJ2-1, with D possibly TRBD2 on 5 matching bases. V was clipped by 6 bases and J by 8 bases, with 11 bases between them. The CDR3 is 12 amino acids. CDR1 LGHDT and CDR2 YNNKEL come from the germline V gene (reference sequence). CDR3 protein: CASRATRYEQFF. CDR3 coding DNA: TGTGCCAGCAGGGCCACTAGATATGAGCAGTTCTTC.

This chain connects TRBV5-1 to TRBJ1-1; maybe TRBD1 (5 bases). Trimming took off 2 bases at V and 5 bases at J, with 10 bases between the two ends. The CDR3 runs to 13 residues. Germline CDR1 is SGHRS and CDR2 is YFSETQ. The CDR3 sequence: CASSLRRGTEAFF. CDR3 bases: TGCGCCAGCAGCTTAAGGAGGGGAACTGAAGCTTTCTTT.

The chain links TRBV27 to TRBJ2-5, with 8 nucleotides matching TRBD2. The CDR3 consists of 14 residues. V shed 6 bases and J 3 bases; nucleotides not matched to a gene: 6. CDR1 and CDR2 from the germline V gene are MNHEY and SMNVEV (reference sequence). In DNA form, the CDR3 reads TGTGCCAGCAGCTCGTCACTAGCGGAAGAGACCCAGTACTTC. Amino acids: CASSSSLAEETQYF.

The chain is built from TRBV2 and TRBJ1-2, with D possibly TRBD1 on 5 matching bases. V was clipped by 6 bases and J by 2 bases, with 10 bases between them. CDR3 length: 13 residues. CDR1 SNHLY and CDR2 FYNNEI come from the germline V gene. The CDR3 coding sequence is TGTGCCAGCAGGGCGGGACTCAACTATGGCTACACCTTC. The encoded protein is CASRAGLNYGYTF.

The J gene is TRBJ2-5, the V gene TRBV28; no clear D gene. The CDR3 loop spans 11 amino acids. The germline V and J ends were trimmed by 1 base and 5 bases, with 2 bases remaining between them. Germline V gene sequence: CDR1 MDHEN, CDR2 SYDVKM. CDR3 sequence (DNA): TGTGCCAGCAGTTTATCTGAGACCCAGTACTTC. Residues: CASSLSETQYF.

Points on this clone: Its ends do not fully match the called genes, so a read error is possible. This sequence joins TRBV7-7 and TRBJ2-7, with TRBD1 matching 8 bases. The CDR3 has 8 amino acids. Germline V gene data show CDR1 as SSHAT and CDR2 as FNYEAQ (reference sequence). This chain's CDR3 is CARGQVNF. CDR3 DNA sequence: TGTGCTAGGGGACAGGTTAACTTC.